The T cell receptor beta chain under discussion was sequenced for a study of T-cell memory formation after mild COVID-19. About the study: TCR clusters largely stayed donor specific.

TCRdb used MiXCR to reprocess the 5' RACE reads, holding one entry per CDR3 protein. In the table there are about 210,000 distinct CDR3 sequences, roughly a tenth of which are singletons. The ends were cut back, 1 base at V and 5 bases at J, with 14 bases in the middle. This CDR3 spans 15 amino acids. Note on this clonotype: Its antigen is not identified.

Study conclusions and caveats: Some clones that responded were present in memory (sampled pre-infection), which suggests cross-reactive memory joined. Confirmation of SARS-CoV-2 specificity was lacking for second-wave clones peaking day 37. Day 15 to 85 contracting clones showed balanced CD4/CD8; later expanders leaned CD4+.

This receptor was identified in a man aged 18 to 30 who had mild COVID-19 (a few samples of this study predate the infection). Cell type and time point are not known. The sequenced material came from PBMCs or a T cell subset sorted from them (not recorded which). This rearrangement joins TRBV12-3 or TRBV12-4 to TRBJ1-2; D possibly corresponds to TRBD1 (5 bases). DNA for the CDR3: TGTGCCAGCAGTTTAGGAGGGGCAATGACGTATGGCTACACCTTC. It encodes CASSLGGAMTYGYTF.